This T cell receptor beta chain originates from a study of T-cell reconstitution after alpha-beta-depleted transplantation in children. The CDR3 has 14 residues. CDR1 and CDR2 (germline): SQVTM, ANQGSEA. With 0 bases removed from V and 8 bases from J, the gap between germline ends came to 16 bases. As concerns this clonotype: Its cognate antigen is unknown.

Preparation of the TCRbeta library involved a method that used unique molecular identifiers. TCRdb fed the PCR reads into MiXCR, producing one record per CDR3 protein. The sample carries just over 200,000 distinct CDR3 sequences, about 8.7% recorded once. Points from the study as a whole: Several hundred expanded graft clones reportedly supplied alpha-beta T cells about two months after transplant. Surviving recipient T cells and thymic progenitors accounted for the high day-60 TCRbeta diversity observed in some patients. T-cell counts and diversity at one year following transplant were attributed mainly to newly produced T cells.

This clonotype was sampled from a male patient aged 2 to 9 who had a stem cell transplant for acute myeloid leukemia, so the T cells may come from the graft donor. Sequencing was performed on PBMCs, mostly from graft donor cells, taken 360 days after TCRalphabeta/CD19-depleted stem cell transplant. The J gene is TRBJ1-2, the V gene TRBV29-1; possible D gene TRBD1, 6 bases. The CDR3, as DNA: TGCAGCGTTGAAGATCGGGGATACAGGGCGGGCTACACCTTC. It specifies CSVEDRGYRAGYTF.